These T cell receptor beta chains were read from a single sample in a study of shared clonotypes between healthy human individuals. Repertoires were generated with immunoSEQ multiplex PCR, while TCRdb's copy carries only in-frame clones and drops some. The data show under 1 million clones, about 96% seen once. Sequenced input: naive CD8+ T cells sorted from blood. The source of these receptors is a man aged 30 to 45 in good health. CDR3s include the opening cysteine and the closing phenylalanine or tryptophan. Fields, in order: CDR3 protein, CDR3 DNA, J gene, V gene, D gene, clone size. The D gene is left open where the match is weak. Size values are once, few and many counts, or a class for expanded clones, and some rows have none.

CASVPKGGPYNEQFF,TGTGCCAGCGTACCAAAGGGAGGACCCTACAATGAGCAGTTCTTC,TRBJ2-1,TRBV27,.,.
CAISEPGQQFF,TGTGCCATCAGTGAACCGGGTCAGCAGTTCTTC,TRBJ2-1,TRBV10-3,.,.
CASSSRVFQETQYF,TGTGCCAGCAGCTCACGGGTTTTCCAAGAGACCCAGTACTTC,TRBJ2-5,TRBV7-8,.,.
CASKIRGSSYNEQFF,TGTGCCAGCAAGATTAGGGGGAGCTCCTACAATGAGCAGTTCTTC,TRBJ2-1,TRBV27,.,.
CASSPVHNEQFF,TGTGCCAGCAGTCCGGTCCACAATGAGCAGTTCTTC,TRBJ2-1,TRBV6-6,.,.
CASSTGSSGNTIYF,TGTGCCAGCAGTACAGGGAGCTCTGGAAACACCATATATTTT,TRBJ1-3,TRBV9,.,.
CASSLASSNQPQHF,TGTGCCAGCAGCTTAGCCTCTAGCAATCAGCCCCAGCATTTT,TRBJ1-5,TRBV7-9,.,.
CSVEGWLAGVGNEQFF,TGCAGCGTTGAAGGATGGCTAGCGGGAGTGGGGAATGAGCAGTTCTTC,TRBJ2-1,TRBV29-1,TRBD2,.
CASTEGQGAAYEQYF,TGTGCCAGCACCGAAGGACAGGGGGCCGCCTACGAGCAGTACTTC,TRBJ2-7,TRBV6-1,TRBD1,.
CASSLIERLTDTQYF,TGTGCCAGCAGCTTAATCGAGCGGCTCACAGATACGCAGTATTTT,TRBJ2-3,TRBV7-9,.,.
CASWGRGEQFF,TGTGCCAGCTGGGGGCGGGGGGAGCAGTTCTTC,TRBJ2-1,TRBV27,.,.
CASSPGYSNQPQHF,TGTGCCAGCAGCCCCGGGTATAGCAATCAGCCCCAGCATTTT,TRBJ1-5,TRBV7-9,.,.
CASSIVDSGTSEQYF,TGTGCCAGTAGTATAGTAGATAGCGGGACTTCCGAGCAGTACTTC,TRBJ2-7,TRBV19,TRBD2,.
CSDSMHSYNEQFF,TGCAGCGATTCCATGCACTCCTACAATGAGCAGTTCTTC,TRBJ2-1,TRBV29-1,.,.
CASSLVRHPYEQYF,TGTGCCAGCAGCTTAGTTCGGCATCCCTACGAGCAGTACTTC,TRBJ2-7,TRBV7-9,.,.
CASSNHLEDFYEQYF,TGTGCCAGCAGCAACCACTTGGAGGACTTCTACGAGCAGTACTTC,TRBJ2-7,TRBV7-6,.,.
CASSARGLAVLSGANVLTF,TGTGCCAGCTCAGCGAGGGGACTAGCGGTACTCTCTGGGGCCAACGTCCTGACTTTC,TRBJ2-6,TRBV18,TRBD2,.
CATSREGTSGTDTQYF,TGTGCCACCAGCAGGGAAGGGACTAGCGGCACAGATACGCAGTATTTT,TRBJ2-3,TRBV15,TRBD2,.
CASSLVGLAAGDEQFF,TGTGCCAGCAGCTTAGTCGGACTAGCGGCAGGGGATGAGCAGTTCTTC,TRBJ2-1,TRBV7-6,TRBD2,.
CASIGDTQYF,TGTGCCAGCATTGGGGATACGCAGTATTTT,TRBJ2-3,TRBV27,.,.
CSVEEASSGRVYNEQFF,TGCAGCGTTGAAGAGGCGTCTAGCGGGAGAGTTTACAATGAGCAGTTCTTC,TRBJ2-1,TRBV29-1,TRBD2,.
CASSPQVPFTDTQYF,TGTGCCAGCAGCCCTCAAGTCCCCTTCACAGATACGCAGTATTTT,TRBJ2-3,TRBV7-9,.,.
CASSQDRGRNYEQYF,TGTGCCAGCAGCCAAGATCGGGGGAGGAACTACGAGCAGTACTTC,TRBJ2-7,TRBV14,.,.
CASSYSSSWRHTIYF,TGTGCCAGCAGTTACTCGAGTTCCTGGCGGCACACCATATATTTT,TRBJ1-3,TRBV6-5,.,.
CSADNRVGYTF,TGCAGTGCTGATAACAGGGTTGGCTACACCTTC,TRBJ1-2,TRBV20-1,.,once
CASSLYAGVGYEQYF,TGTGCCAGCAGCTTATACGCGGGAGTGGGGTACGAGCAGTACTTC,TRBJ2-7,TRBV7-2,TRBD2,once
CASSPPYDRQSSGNTIYF,TGTGCCAGCTCACCACCGTATGACAGGCAGAGCTCTGGAAACACCATATATTTT,TRBJ1-3,TRBV18,.,.
CASSHRDTSTNEKLFF,TGTGCCAGCAGCCACCGGGACACTTCAACTAATGAAAAACTGTTTTTT,TRBJ1-4,TRBV7-9,.,once
CAMQGGGGEQYF,TGTGCCATGCAGGGCGGCGGGGGAGAGCAGTACTTC,TRBJ2-7,TRBV5-4,TRBD2,few
CASSVSTSGSNEQFF,TGTGCCAGCAGCGTCTCCACTAGCGGGAGCAATGAGCAGTTCTTC,TRBJ2-1,TRBV9,TRBD2,.
CASSLSLAADQPQHF,TGTGCCAGCAGCCTTAGCTTAGCGGCCGATCAGCCCCAGCATTTT,TRBJ1-5,TRBV28,.,once
CASSHGAGFGDTQYF,TGTGCCAGCAGCCATGGGGCAGGGTTTGGAGATACGCAGTATTTT,TRBJ2-3,TRBV7-8,.,.
CASSETSGSYEQYF,TGTGCCAGCAGTGAGACTAGCGGGTCCTACGAGCAGTACTTC,TRBJ2-7,TRBV25-1,TRBD2,.
CASSLGAEQFF,TGTGCCAGCAGCTTAGGTGCTGAGCAGTTCTTC,TRBJ2-1,TRBV7-2,.,.
CSVARGEETQYF,TGCAGCGTTGCGCGGGGGGAAGAGACCCAGTACTTC,TRBJ2-5,TRBV29-1,TRBD2,.
CASSFSLSSTGELFF,TGTGCCAGCAGCTTTAGCTTATCGAGCACCGGGGAGCTGTTTTTT,TRBJ2-2,TRBV7-2,.,.
CSVASDRSSGDTQYF,TGCAGCGTGGCCTCCGACAGGTCAAGTGGAGATACGCAGTATTTT,TRBJ2-3,TRBV29-1,.,.
CASSVEGRETYEQYF,TGTGCCAGCAGCGTAGAGGGCAGGGAGACCTACGAGCAGTACTTC,TRBJ2-7,TRBV9,.,.
CASSVATSSGWGNEQFF,TGTGCCAGCAGCGTAGCAACGTCATCGGGGTGGGGAAATGAGCAGTTCTTC,TRBJ2-1,TRBV9,.,.
CASSPTWGLAGGVYNEQFF,TGTGCCAGCAGTCCAACGTGGGGACTAGCGGGAGGGGTATACAATGAGCAGTTCTTC,TRBJ2-1,TRBV27,TRBD2,.
CARTGTGDTEQYF,TGTGCCAGGACCGGGACAGGGGACACGGAGCAGTACTTC,TRBJ2-7,TRBV9,TRBD1,.
CASSLPGRVGEQYF,TGTGCCAGCAGCTTACCCGGCAGGGTGGGGGAGCAGTACTTC,TRBJ2-7,TRBV5-4,.,.
CASRPRYNEQFF,TGTGCCAGCAGGCCCCGTTACAATGAGCAGTTCTTC,TRBJ2-1,TRBV2,.,once
CASSPKIWTGGSGANVLTF,TGTGCCAGCAGTCCTAAAATTTGGACAGGGGGCTCTGGGGCCAACGTCCTGACTTTC,TRBJ2-6,TRBV7-9,TRBD1,.
CASSDSLGFHEQYF,TGTGCCAGCAGTGACTCACTGGGTTTCCACGAGCAGTACTTC,TRBJ2-7,TRBV27,.,few
CASSPLDGDTQYF,TGTGCCAGCAGCCCGCTCGACGGGGATACGCAGTATTTT,TRBJ2-3,TRBV11-2,.,.
CASLPRLAGNSYNEQFF,TGCGCCAGCTTACCCCGACTAGCGGGGAACTCCTACAATGAGCAGTTCTTC,TRBJ2-1,TRBV5-1,TRBD2,.
CASSWGTGSEQYF,TGTGCCAGCAGCTGGGGGACAGGGAGCGAGCAGTACTTC,TRBJ2-7,TRBV5-6,TRBD1,few